This TCR beta chain was retrieved from a study of T cell responses to AZD1222 COVID-19 vaccine. As regards this clone: As yet, its antigen is unknown.

Whole-study results and caveats: Spike was spanned by vaccine-associated CD4 TCRs, which were dominant at 160-218 and 743-854. Clonal diversity was possibly underestimated, and the donors were mostly white British, with more females. None of the repertoires were sampled until the peak T cell response had passed.

Some clones are missing from TCRdb's copy, which holds only in-frame ones; the method was immunoSEQ multiplex PCR. Among 90,000 to 100,000 clones listed, 80% to 90% were seen once. Per germline, CDR1 SGHTA and CDR2 FQGTGA. The CDR3 contains 16 residues. The V end lost 5 bases, the J end lost 4 bases, and 17 bases lay between the germline ends. This specimen was peripheral blood, taken on day 0 of AZD1222 vaccination. This receptor was identified in an adult in good health. The chain employs TRBV7-3 and TRBJ2-2; D possibly corresponds to TRBD1 (5 bases). The CDR3 DNA sequence: TGTGCCAGCAGCCCTCAGACAGTACTGACCACCGGGGAGCTGTTTTTT. Its protein product is CASSPQTVLTTGELFF.